This TCR beta chain was captured in a study of T cell responses to AZD1222 COVID-19 vaccine. From germline, CDR1 is SEHNR and CDR2 FQNEAQ (reference sequence). Trimming stripped 1 base from V and 4 bases from J, with 16 bases between. CDR3 length: 16 amino acids. Sequencing was performed with immunoSEQ multiplex PCR; in TCRdb, only in-frame clones are kept and a portion is missing. The profile covers about 110,000 clones, with 70% to 90% appearing a single time and about 2.5% taken by the ten largest. Points from the study as a whole: Only a handful of AZD1222 recipients, several in all, had baseline seropositivity. Increased Spike-specific TCR breadth and depth were observed after two AZD1222 doses. Clonal diversity was possibly underestimated; the donors were predominantly white British and more often female. The study found vaccine-associated CD4 TCRs spanning spike, dominant at 160-218 and 743-854.

The sample holds a few counts of this clone. Its matching antigen is unknown. This TCR was sampled from an adult who received the AZD1222 COVID-19 vaccine. This sequence joins TRBV7-9 and TRBJ1-2; a weak D match, TRBD1 (6 bases). Source: peripheral blood, taken 28 days after the second AZD1222 dose. CDR3: CASSLEITGNGYGYTF. The CDR3 coding sequence is TGTGCCAGCAGCTTAGAGATTACAGGGAATGGCTATGGCTACACCTTC. The full variable domain, rest sourced from reference TRBV7-9 and TRBJ1-2, is DTGVSQNPRHKITKRGQNVTFRCDPISEHNRLYWYRQTLGQGPEFLTYFQNEAQLEKSRLLSDRFSAERPKGSFSTLEIQRTEQGDSAMYLCASSLEITGNGYGYTFGSGTRLTVV.